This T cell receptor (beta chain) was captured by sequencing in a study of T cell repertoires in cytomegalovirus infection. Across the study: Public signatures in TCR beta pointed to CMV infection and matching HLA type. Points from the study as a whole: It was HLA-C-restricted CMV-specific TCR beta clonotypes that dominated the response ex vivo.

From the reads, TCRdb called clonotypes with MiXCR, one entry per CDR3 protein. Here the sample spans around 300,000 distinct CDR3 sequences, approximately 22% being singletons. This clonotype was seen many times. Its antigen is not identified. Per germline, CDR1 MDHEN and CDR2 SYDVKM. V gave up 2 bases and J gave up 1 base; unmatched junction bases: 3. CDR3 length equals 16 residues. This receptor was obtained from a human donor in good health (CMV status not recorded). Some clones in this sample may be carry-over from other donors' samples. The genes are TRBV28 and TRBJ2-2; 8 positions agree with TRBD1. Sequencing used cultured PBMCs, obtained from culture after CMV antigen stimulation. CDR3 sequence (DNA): TGTGCCAGCAGTTTAGCCGACAGGGGGAACACCGGGGAGCTGTTTTTT. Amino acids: CASSLADRGNTGELFF.